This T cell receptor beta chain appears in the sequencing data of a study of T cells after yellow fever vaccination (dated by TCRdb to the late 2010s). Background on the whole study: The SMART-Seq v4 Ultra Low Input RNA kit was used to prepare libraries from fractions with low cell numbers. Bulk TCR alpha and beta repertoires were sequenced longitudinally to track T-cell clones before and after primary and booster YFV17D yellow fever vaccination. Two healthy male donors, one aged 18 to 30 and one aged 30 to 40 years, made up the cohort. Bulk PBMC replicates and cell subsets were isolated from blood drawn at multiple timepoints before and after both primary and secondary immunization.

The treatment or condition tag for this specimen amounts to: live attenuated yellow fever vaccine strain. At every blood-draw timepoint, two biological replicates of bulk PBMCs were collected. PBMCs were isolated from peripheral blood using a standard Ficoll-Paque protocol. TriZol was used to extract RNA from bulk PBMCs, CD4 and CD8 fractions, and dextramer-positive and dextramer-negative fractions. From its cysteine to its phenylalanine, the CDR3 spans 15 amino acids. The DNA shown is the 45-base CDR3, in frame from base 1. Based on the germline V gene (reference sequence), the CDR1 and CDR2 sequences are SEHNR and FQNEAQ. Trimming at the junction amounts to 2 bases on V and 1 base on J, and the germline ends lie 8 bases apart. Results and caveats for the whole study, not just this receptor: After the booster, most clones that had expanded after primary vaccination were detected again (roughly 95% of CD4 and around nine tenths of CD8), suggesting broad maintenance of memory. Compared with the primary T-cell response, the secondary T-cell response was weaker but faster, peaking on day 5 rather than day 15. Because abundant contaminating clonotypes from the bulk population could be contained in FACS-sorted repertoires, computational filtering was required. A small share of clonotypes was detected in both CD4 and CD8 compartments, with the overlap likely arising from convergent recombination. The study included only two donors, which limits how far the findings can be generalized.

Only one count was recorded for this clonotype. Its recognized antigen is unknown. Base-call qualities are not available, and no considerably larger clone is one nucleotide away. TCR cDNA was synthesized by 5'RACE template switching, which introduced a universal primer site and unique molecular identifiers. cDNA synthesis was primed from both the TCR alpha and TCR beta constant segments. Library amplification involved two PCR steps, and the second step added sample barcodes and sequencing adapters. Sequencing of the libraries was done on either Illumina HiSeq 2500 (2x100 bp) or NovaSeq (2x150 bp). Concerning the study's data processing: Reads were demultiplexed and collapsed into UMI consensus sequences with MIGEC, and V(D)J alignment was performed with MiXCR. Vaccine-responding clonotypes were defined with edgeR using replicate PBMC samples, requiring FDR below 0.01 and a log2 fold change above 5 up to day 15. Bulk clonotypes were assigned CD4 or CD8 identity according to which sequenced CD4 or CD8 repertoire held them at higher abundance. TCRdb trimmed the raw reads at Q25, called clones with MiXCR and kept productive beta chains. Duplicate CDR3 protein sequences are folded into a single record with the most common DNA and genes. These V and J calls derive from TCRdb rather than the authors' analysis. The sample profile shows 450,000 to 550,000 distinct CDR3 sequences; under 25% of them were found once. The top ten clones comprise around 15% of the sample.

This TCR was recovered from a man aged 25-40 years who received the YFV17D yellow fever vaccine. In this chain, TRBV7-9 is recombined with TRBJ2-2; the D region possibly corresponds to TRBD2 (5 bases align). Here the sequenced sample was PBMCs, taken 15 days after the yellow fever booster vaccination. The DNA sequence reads TGTGCCAGCAGCTTACCAGCGGTGAACACCGGGGAGCTGTTTTTT. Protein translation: CASSLPAVNTGELFF.